This T cell receptor (beta chain) was found in a study of blood T cell repertoires in COVID-19. Study at large: Collection of acute and convalescent COVID-19 samples took place in the United States, Italy and Spain.

The length of the CDR3 is 13 residues. The V gene's germline CDR1 is SGHRS and CDR2 YFSETQ. V gave up 5 bases and J gave up 2 bases, with 11 bases separating them. Authors' processing steps: Amplification of reference gene primers provided the estimated nucleated cell counts. Generated by immunoSEQ multiplex PCR, the TCRdb table keeps only in-frame clones and is missing some. That table furnishes V, J and clone size, whereas the DNA furnished D and trimming. The repertoire holds roughly 120,000 clones, with around 87% as singletons. Seattle patient enrollment occurred during active infection, with longitudinal follow-up thereafter. This clone was seen only a few times.

The chain combines TRBV5-1 with TRBJ2-7; D gene uncertain. The specimen sequenced was peripheral blood. The clonotype was recovered from a woman aged 60-75 years with COVID-19, enrolled during active disease. CDR3 sequence (DNA): TGCGCCAGCAGGAGCCCCCAGGCCTACGAGCAGTACTTC. It codes for CASRSPQAYEQYF.